Detailed here is one TCR beta chain. Its matching antigen is unknown. These data come from a study of a mutant IDH1 vaccine in newly diagnosed glioma. In the study overall: Before enrollment, the patients had been treated with radiotherapy alone, temozolomide alone, or both together. Most of them had received both.

Assay: immunoSEQ multiplex PCR; the TCRdb copy retains only in-frame clones and omits some. The table has 55,000 to 65,000 clones, about 71% seen once. As for time point: week 47, end of study. One vaccine dose held 300 ug of mutant IDH1 20-mer peptide and came with topical imiquimod. The donors had new WHO grade 3 or 4 astrocytomas; these were IDH1-mutant and ATRX-lost. The CDR3 contains 14 residues. Germline assignment: CDR1 MNHNY and CDR2 SVGAGI (reference sequence). V lost 2 bases to trimming and J lost 0 bases, with 5 bases between them. This chain links TRBV6-6 with TRBJ1-5; D is undetermined. Sequenced material: PBMCs, taken from a glioma patient whose treatment included an IDH1 peptide vaccine. The sequence was obtained from a man aged 50 to 60 with glioma. CDR3 in DNA: TGTGCCAGCAGTTACAGGTATAGCAATCAGCCCCAGCATTTT. This codes for CASSYRYSNQPQHF.